The 30 T cell receptor beta chains listed next were all sequenced from one sample in a study of CD8+ T cells in alopecia areata. The authors extracted RNA and reverse transcribed it into cDNA as the sequencing template. Profiling relied on immunoSEQ multiplex PCR, and the TCRdb table lists in-frame clones only, not all of them. The sample consists of about 220,000 clones, under 75% of them appearing once. The treatment was: oral pan-JAK inhibitor, 5-10 mg twice daily. Sequencing was performed on CD4+ T cells sorted from blood, taken at week 4, from a patient treated with tofacitinib. The receptors come from a human donor with alopecia areata.

J is TRBJ1-2 and V is TRBV5-1, with TRBD1 identical over 8 bases. CDR3 length: 16 amino acids. V shed 2 bases and J 3 bases; nucleotides not matched to a gene: 9. Germline V gene lookup returns CDR1 SGHRS and CDR2 YFSETQ. This CDR3 is CASSLNQGAEDYGYTF. The DNA of the CDR3 is TGCGCCAGCAGCTTAAACCAGGGGGCCGAGGACTATGGCTACACCTTC.

V and J are TRBV7-2 and TRBJ2-7; no firm D call. Between the trimmed V and J ends, which lost 4 bases and 0 bases, there was a span of 13 bases. CDR1 SGHTA and CDR2 FQGNSA come from the germline V gene. The CDR3 sequence is 15 residues long. CDR3 bases: TGTGCCAGCAGCTCGCGCCCTGCGAGCTCCTACGAGCAGTACTTC. The encoded protein is CASSSRPASSYEQYF. The full variable domain, in which reference TRBV7-2 and TRBJ2-7 provide the parts outside the CDR3, is GAGVSQSPSNKVTEKGKDVELRCDPISGHTALYWYRQSLGQGLEFLIYFQGNSAPDKSGLPSDRFSAERTGGSVSTLTIQRTQQEDSAVYLCASSSRPASSYEQYFGPGTRLTVT.

This clone was seen only a few times. The chain couples TRBV6-5 to TRBJ1-1; D is undetermined. The CDR3 sequence is 13 residues long. Germline CDR1 is MNHEY and CDR2 is SVGAGI. The V gene lost 5 bases and the J gene lost 4 bases, with 11 bases spanning the gap. The CDR3 bases are TGTGCCAGCAGTATGACCATAACCACTGAAGCTTTCTTT. This translates into CASSMTITTEAFF.

The V and J genes are TRBV29-1 and TRBJ1-4; D gene uncertain. Per germline, CDR1 SQVTM and CDR2 ANQGSEA. V was pared by 4 bases and J by 3 bases, with 12 bases between. The CDR3 totals 14 residues. In DNA, the CDR3 is TGCAGCGTTGGGATGGTTGGATCTAATGAAAAACTGTTTTTT. Translating gives CSVGMVGSNEKLFF.

This rearrangement joins TRBV30 to TRBJ2-3, with 7 bases lining up with TRBD2. The CDR3 is made up of 15 amino acids. V trimming: 4 bases; J trimming: 0 bases; junction bases outside the gene matches: 7. The V gene's germline CDR1 is GTSNPN and CDR2 SVGIG (reference sequence). CDR3 coding DNA: TGTGCCTGGAACGTGGTAGCGGGTAGCACAGATACGCAGTATTTT. This encodes CAWNVVAGSTDTQYF.

This clone came up a few times. The chain has TRBV11-2 and TRBJ2-2; tentatively, D is TRBD1 or TRBD2 (5 bases each). V was clipped by 2 bases and J by 4 bases, with 14 bases between them. Germline V gives CDR1 SGHAT, CDR2 FQNNGV. This CDR3 region has 16 residues. CDR3 in amino acids: CASSLSGRTITGELFF. The CDR3 DNA reads TGTGCCAGCAGCTTAAGCGGCAGGACAATCACCGGGGAGCTGTTTTTT.

In nucleotides, the CDR3 is TGTGCCTGGAGCAATCGGGATAATCAGCCCCAGCATTTT. Translating gives CAWSNRDNQPQHF. The chain combines TRBV30 with TRBJ1-5; D call uncertain. This CDR3 comprises 13 residues. Germline CDR1 and CDR2: GTSNPN and SVGIG (reference sequence). V gave up 3 bases and J gave up 4 bases, with 10 bases separating them.

In this sample, this clone turned up a few times. This sequence joins TRBV19 and TRBJ2-1; 7 bases line up with TRBD2. This CDR3 has 17 amino acids. V shed 6 bases and J 0 bases; nucleotides not matched to a gene: 11. From germline, CDR1 is LNHDA and CDR2 SQIVND (reference sequence). The DNA for the CDR3 is TGTGCCAGTAGCGGAGAGCGGGGTTCGAGCTCCTACAATGAGCAGTTCTTC. Translation: CASSGERGSSSYNEQFF.

The rearrangement joins TRBV29-1 to TRBJ2-6; 7 bases agree with TRBD1. This CDR3 is built from 17 residues. Germline values: CDR1 SQVTM, CDR2 ANQGSEA. Losses at the gene ends were 6 bases for V and 0 bases for J; bases not matched to a gene: 11. This chain's CDR3 is CSVKTGQEGSGANVLTF. In nucleotides, the CDR3 is TGCAGCGTGAAGACAGGGCAGGAAGGCTCTGGGGCCAACGTCCTGACTTTC.

The chain is built from TRBV29-1 and TRBJ1-5, with 10 bases lining up with TRBD1. Germline loops: CDR1 SQVTM, CDR2 ANQGSEA. Trimming took 6 bases from V and 7 from J; bases not matched to a gene: 3. The CDR3 length is 12 residues. The CDR3 DNA reads TGCAGCGTCGGACAGGGGGGACAGCCCCAGCATTTT. It is translated as CSVGQGGQPQHF.

This clone has more than one count but fewer than ten. V and J are TRBV19 and TRBJ2-2, with TRBD1 matching 9 bases. Germline CDR1 is LNHDA and CDR2 is SQIVND (reference sequence). V was pared by 3 bases and J by 7 bases, with 6 bases of the junction left unmatched. This CDR3 contains 15 residues. CDR3 protein: CASSIGQGLFGELFF. The CDR3 bases are TGTGCCAGTAGTATTGGACAGGGGTTGTTCGGGGAGCTGTTTTTT.

This clone showed up just once. V is TRBV30 and J is TRBJ1-5; D gene ambiguous. V was trimmed by 0 bases and J by 3 bases, leaving 3 bases between them. Germline V gives CDR1 GTSNPN, CDR2 SVGIG (reference sequence). The CDR3 loop spans 12 amino acids. CDR3 residues: CAWSVPNQPQHF. In nucleotides, the CDR3 is TGTGCCTGGAGTGTACCCAATCAGCCCCAGCATTTT.

This clone was seen repeatedly, ten times or more. DNA for the CDR3: TGTGCCAGCAGCTACAGCGGGGCGAACACCGGGGAGCTGTTTTTT. Translation: CASSYSGANTGELFF. The chain joins TRBV7-7 to TRBJ2-2, with 7 bases fitting TRBD2. J was trimmed by 0 bases and V by 4 bases; bases with no gene match: 2. Germline CDR1 reads SSHAT; CDR2 reads FNYEAQ (reference sequence). The CDR3 contains 15 residues.

The chain has TRBV25-1 and TRBJ1-2; D is uncertain. V was clipped by 6 bases and J by 2 bases, with 19 bases between them. The germline V gene has CDR1 MGHDK and CDR2 SYGVNS. The length of the CDR3 is 16 residues. CDR3 in DNA: TGTGCCAGCAGAGGAACCTCGTCCACGTTCAACTATGGCTACACCTTC. Protein: CASRGTSSTFNYGYTF.

The V and J genes are TRBV2 and TRBJ1-5; 7 positions match TRBD1. Germline V CDR1 and CDR2: SNHLY, FYNNEI. The trim removed 7 bases at V and 5 bases at J, leaving 8 bases unmatched. There are 14 residues in the CDR3. The CDR3 bases are TGTGCCAGCACACCCAGGGACAGCTATCAGCCCCAGCATTTT. This translates into CASTPRDSYQPQHF.

In nucleotides, the CDR3 is TGCAGCGAAGGGGCTTGGGAGCAGTACTTC. Translation: CSEGAWEQYF. This rearrangement joins TRBV29-1 to TRBJ2-7; TRBD1 might be the D (5 bases). CDR3 size: 10 residues. The V and J ends lost 7 bases and 7 bases respectively, with 11 bases between them. The V gene's germline CDR1 is SQVTM and CDR2 ANQGSEA.

V is TRBV2 and J is TRBJ2-7, with D perhaps TRBD2 (5 bases). This CDR3 is 12 amino acids long. CDR1 and CDR2 from the germline V gene are SNHLY and FYNNEI. V dropped 3 bases and J dropped 9 bases, with 12 bases sitting between them. CDR3 in DNA: TGTGCCAGCAGTGATTGGGAGTTTACGCAGTACTTC. Amino acids: CASSDWEFTQYF.

This clone was seen a handful of times. The chain uses TRBV5-6 and TRBJ1-1; D call uncertain. Germline V CDR1 and CDR2: SGHDT, YYEEEE. The CDR3 contains 14 residues. V was pared by 4 bases and J by 0 bases, with 10 bases between. The CDR3 region is CASSPGGMNTEAFF. The CDR3 nucleotides read TGTGCCAGCAGCCCTGGCGGGATGAACACTGAAGCTTTCTTT.

Turning to this clone: A read error may be the cause here, since a much bigger clone is one base away. At the DNA level, this CDR3 is encoded by other sequences in the same sample as well. The chain carries TRBV11-3 and TRBJ2-7; D gene unclear. The CDR3 has 11 residues. CDR1 and CDR2 (germline): SGHNT, YENEEA. V was clipped by 4 bases and J by 3 bases, with 4 bases between them. The DNA for the CDR3 is TGTGCCAGCAGCTCGGGCTACGAGCAGTACTTC. Translation gives CASSSGYEQYF.

V and J are TRBV7-2 and TRBJ2-1; 7 nucleotides agree with TRBD2. The CDR3 length is 16 residues. Trimming took 6 bases from V and 1 from J; bases not matched to a gene: 9. Germline V gene sequence: CDR1 SGHTA, CDR2 FQGNSA. The CDR3 spells CASRNSGQLSYNEQFF. In DNA form, the CDR3 reads TGTGCCAGCAGGAATAGCGGGCAACTTTCCTACAATGAGCAGTTCTTC. The full variable domain, in which reference TRBV7-2 and TRBJ2-1 provide the parts outside the CDR3, is GAGVSQSPSNKVTEKGKDVELRCDPISGHTALYWYRQSLGQGLEFLIYFQGNSAPDKSGLPSDRFSAERTGGSVSTLTIQRTQQEDSAVYLCASRNSGQLSYNEQFFGPGTRLTVL.

The rearrangement joins TRBV4-1 to TRBJ1-5, with D hard to call. Germline V gene data show CDR1 as MGHRA and CDR2 as YSYEKL. V was cut by 1 base and J by 3 bases, with 4 bases left in between. The CDR3 has 13 residues. The CDR3 region has the DNA TGCGCCAGCAGCCAAGCGACCAATCAGCCCCAGCATTTT. Translated, it gives CASSQATNQPQHF.

The V and J genes are TRBV7-9 and TRBJ2-7, with D possibly being TRBD2 (5 bases). The germline V and J ends were trimmed by 1 base and 1 base, with 8 bases remaining between them. Germline loops: CDR1 SEHNR, CDR2 FQNEAQ (reference sequence). The CDR3 length is 14 residues. The CDR3 reads CASSLGTASYEQYF. The CDR3 nucleotides are TGTGCCAGCAGCTTAGGGACTGCATCCTACGAGCAGTACTTC.

The chain combines TRBV29-1 with TRBJ2-4; unclear D gene. CDR1 is SQVTM, CDR2 ANQGSEA, per germline. Trimming pared 7 bases from V and 9 bases from J, leaving 22 bases between. CDR3 length: 14 residues. DNA for the CDR3: TGCAGCGCCGGATCGACGGCTCTCCTAAGCATTCAGTACTTC. This codes for CSAGSTALLSIQYF.

The sample holds a few counts of this clone. For the CDR3, the DNA is TGCAGCGTTTCAAGCGGGAGACACGAGCAGTACTTC. It specifies CSVSSGRHEQYF. The chain has TRBV29-1 and TRBJ2-7; 8 bases align to TRBD2. Germline-derived CDR1 and CDR2 are SQVTM and ANQGSEA. The ends lost 5 bases at V and 5 bases at J; junction bases unmatched: 5. This CDR3 spans 12 amino acids.

V gene TRBV6-5 combines with J gene TRBJ2-5; D unresolved. The V gene's germline CDR1 is MNHEY and CDR2 SVGAGI. The CDR3 runs 16 residues. V dropped 2 bases and J dropped 0 bases, with 13 bases sitting between them. In DNA, the CDR3 is TGTGCCAGCAGTTACGGCCTAACAGAGAACCAAGAGACCCAGTACTTC. Translated, it gives CASSYGLTENQETQYF.

The rearrangement joins TRBV29-1 to TRBJ2-2; D perhaps matches TRBD1 (6 bases). The germline gives CDR1 SQVTM, CDR2 ANQGSEA. The CDR3 is 14 residues long. V lost 5 bases to trimming and J lost 0 bases, with 10 bases between them. The CDR3 nucleotides are TGCAGCGTTCGCACAGGGTCGAACACCGGGGAGCTGTTTTTT. It translates to CSVRTGSNTGELFF.

This clone has a handful of counts. The rearrangement uses TRBV30 and TRBJ1-1, with 7 nucleotides matching TRBD1. CDR1 GTSNPN and CDR2 SVGIG come from the germline V gene (reference sequence). The CDR3 covers 13 residues. The J segment lost 4 bases and the V segment lost 2 bases, leaving 4 bases of the junction unmatched. The CDR3 loop is CAWSLQGITEAFF. Here the CDR3 DNA reads TGTGCCTGGAGTTTACAGGGGATCACTGAAGCTTTCTTT.

The rearrangement joins TRBV7-8 to TRBJ2-5; unclear D gene. CDR1 is SGHVS and CDR2 is FQNEAQ in the germline V gene. V was pared by 6 bases and J by 4 bases, with 15 bases between. CDR3 size: 14 residues. The DNA of the CDR3 is TGTGCCAGCAGTCGGACCGGAGCAGGAGAGACCCAGTACTTC. It codes for CASSRTGAGETQYF.

J is TRBJ2-3 and V is TRBV7-2, with 7 nucleotides matching TRBD1. The junction had 11 bases not matched to a gene; V was cut back by 5 bases and J by 6 bases. Germline V gene sequence: CDR1 SGHTA, CDR2 FQGNSA. The CDR3 is 15 amino acids. As DNA, the CDR3 is TGTGCCAGCAGCCGTACACAGGGGAAGACGGATACGCAGTATTTT. This codes for CASSRTQGKTDTQYF.

The chain carries TRBV4-3 and TRBJ1-2; D unclear. The V and J ends lost 0 bases and 7 bases respectively, with 9 bases between them. Germline V gene data show CDR1 as LGHNA and CDR2 as YSLEER. The CDR3 contains 13 residues. CDR3 loop: CASSQEEGSGYTF. The CDR3 region has the DNA TGCGCCAGCAGCCAAGAGGAAGGCTCTGGCTACACCTTC.